Listed below are T cell receptor beta chains from one sample, sequenced in a study of a mutant IDH1 vaccine in newly diagnosed glioma. Sequencing used immunoSEQ multiplex PCR; TCRdb keeps in-frame clones, though not all of them. The sample lists 85,000 to 100,000 clones, over 75% occurring once. Here the sequenced sample was PBMCs, taken from a glioma patient treated with radiotherapy, temozolomide or both. The receptors originated from a man aged 35 to 55 with glioma. CDR3s include the opening cysteine and the closing phenylalanine or tryptophan. Fields, in order: V gene, clone size, D gene, CDR3 length, J gene, CDR3 DNA, CDR3 protein. D genes are given only for firm matches. The size of a clone is reported for some rows only, either as once, few or many, or as a class for expanded clones.

V gene: TRBV28; clone size: .; D gene: .; CDR3 length: 12; J gene: TRBJ2-7; CDR3 DNA: TGTGCCAGCAGGGAACAGGGCGGCGAGCAGTACTTC; CDR3 protein: CASREQGGEQYF
V gene: TRBV19; clone size: .; D gene: TRBD2; CDR3 length: 16; J gene: TRBJ2-1; CDR3 DNA: TGTGCCAGTAGTATTTTGGGACTAGCCTCCTACAATGAGCAGTTCTTC; CDR3 protein: CASSILGLASYNEQFF
V gene: TRBV10-3; clone size: .; D gene: TRBD2; CDR3 length: 17; J gene: TRBJ2-1; CDR3 DNA: TGTGCCATCAGTGAGTCTAGCGGGGGGGCCCCCTACAATGAGCAGTTCTTC; CDR3 protein: CAISESSGGAPYNEQFF
V gene: TRBV6-5; clone size: .; D gene: .; CDR3 length: 12; J gene: TRBJ2-7; CDR3 DNA: TGTGCCAGCTCCGGCCTTTCCTACGAGCAGTACTTC; CDR3 protein: CASSGLSYEQYF
V gene: TRBV6-1; clone size: .; D gene: TRBD1; CDR3 length: 15; J gene: TRBJ2-2; CDR3 DNA: TGTGCCAGCAGGCGACAGGGAATAAACACCGGGGAGCTGTTTTTT; CDR3 protein: CASRRQGINTGELFF
V gene: TRBV7-9; clone size: .; D gene: .; CDR3 length: 13; J gene: TRBJ2-1; CDR3 DNA: TGTGCCAGCAGCCGAACAAGGAGCGATGAGCAGTTCTTC; CDR3 protein: CASSRTRSDEQFF
V gene: TRBV6-5; clone size: .; D gene: TRBD1; CDR3 length: 16; J gene: TRBJ2-7; CDR3 DNA: TGTGCCAGCAGTTACTCGAGGGCAGGGGGTGTATACGAGCAGTACTTC; CDR3 protein: CASSYSRAGGVYEQYF
V gene: TRBV10-2; clone size: .; D gene: .; CDR3 length: 13; J gene: TRBJ2-7; CDR3 DNA: TGCGCCAGCAGTGAGGGCCTTTCCTACGAGCAGTACTTC; CDR3 protein: CASSEGLSYEQYF
V gene: TRBV2; clone size: .; D gene: TRBD1; CDR3 length: 16; J gene: TRBJ2-1; CDR3 DNA: TGTGCCAGCAGTACGACAGGGCTAAGGGGACACAATGAGCAGTTCTTC; CDR3 protein: CASSTTGLRGHNEQFF
V gene: TRBV7-8; clone size: .; D gene: TRBD1; CDR3 length: 14; J gene: TRBJ1-2; CDR3 DNA: TGTGCCAGCAGCTTAAGACAGGGTGAGGATGGCTACACCTTC; CDR3 protein: CASSLRQGEDGYTF
V gene: TRBV6-4; clone size: .; D gene: TRBD1; CDR3 length: 14; J gene: TRBJ1-1; CDR3 DNA: TGTGCCAGCAGCCAGGGACAGGAGAACACTGAAGCTTTCTTT; CDR3 protein: CASSQGQENTEAFF
V gene: TRBV18; clone size: .; D gene: .; CDR3 length: 19; J gene: TRBJ2-1; CDR3 DNA: TGTGCCAGCTCACCTAACCCGCCGGGACTCTCGAGCTCCTACAATGAGCAGTTCTTC; CDR3 protein: CASSPNPPGLSSSYNEQFF
V gene: TRBV19; clone size: .; D gene: .; CDR3 length: 14; J gene: TRBJ2-2; CDR3 DNA: TGTGCCAGTAAGGTGGTAGGGAAAACCGGGGAGCTGTTTTTT; CDR3 protein: CASKVVGKTGELFF
V gene: TRBV27; clone size: .; D gene: .; CDR3 length: 13; J gene: TRBJ2-1; CDR3 DNA: TGTGCCAGCAGTCCCCAATCCTACAATGAGCAGTTCTTC; CDR3 protein: CASSPQSYNEQFF
V gene: TRBV9; clone size: once; D gene: TRBD2; CDR3 length: 17; J gene: TRBJ2-3; CDR3 DNA: TGTGCCAGCAGCATTATTAGCGGGGGGCTCAGCACAGATACGCAGTATTTT; CDR3 protein: CASSIISGGLSTDTQYF
V gene: TRBV19; clone size: .; D gene: .; CDR3 length: 14; J gene: TRBJ2-1; CDR3 DNA: TGTGCCAGTAGTACCCGACTAGATTACAATGAGCAGTTCTTC; CDR3 protein: CASSTRLDYNEQFF
V gene: TRBV9; clone size: few; D gene: .; CDR3 length: 13; J gene: TRBJ1-5; CDR3 DNA: TGTGCCAGCAGCGTAGATGGGGGGCAGCCCCAGCATTTT; CDR3 protein: CASSVDGGQPQHF
V gene: TRBV20-1; clone size: .; D gene: .; CDR3 length: 10; J gene: TRBJ1-1; CDR3 DNA: TGCAGTGCTTGGTCTTTAGAAGCTTTCTTT; CDR3 protein: CSAWSLEAFF
V gene: TRBV5-5; clone size: .; D gene: .; CDR3 length: 13; J gene: TRBJ2-7; CDR3 DNA: TGTGCCAGCAGCTGGAACCCCTCCTACGAGCAGTACTTC; CDR3 protein: CASSWNPSYEQYF
V gene: TRBV7-8; clone size: .; D gene: .; CDR3 length: 15; J gene: TRBJ1-5; CDR3 DNA: TGTGCCAGCAGCTTAGCTGTGGGGAGCAATCAGCCCCAGCATTTT; CDR3 protein: CASSLAVGSNQPQHF
V gene: TRBV9; clone size: .; D gene: .; CDR3 length: 16; J gene: TRBJ2-2; CDR3 DNA: TGTGCCAGCAGCCCCCGGTACGGTAGGAACACCGGGGAGCTGTTTTTT; CDR3 protein: CASSPRYGRNTGELFF
V gene: TRBV7-8; clone size: .; D gene: .; CDR3 length: 14; J gene: TRBJ2-7; CDR3 DNA: TGTGCCAGCAGCTTCACAGGGCTCTCCTACGAGCAGTACTTC; CDR3 protein: CASSFTGLSYEQYF
V gene: TRBV4-2; clone size: .; D gene: TRBD1; CDR3 length: 16; J gene: TRBJ2-4; CDR3 DNA: TGTGCCAGCAGCCGAGGGGAGGGACAGGGGGCTGGCATTCAGTACTTC; CDR3 protein: CASSRGEGQGAGIQYF
V gene: TRBV6-1; clone size: .; D gene: TRBD1; CDR3 length: 16; J gene: TRBJ1-5; CDR3 DNA: TGTGCCATCAGTGCCGCTGGACAGGTGGGAAATCAGCCCCAGCATTTT; CDR3 protein: CAISAAGQVGNQPQHF
V gene: TRBV7-2; clone size: .; D gene: .; CDR3 length: 13; J gene: TRBJ2-7; CDR3 DNA: TGTGCCAGCAGCAGACAAAGCTCCTACGAGCAGTACTTC; CDR3 protein: CASSRQSSYEQYF
V gene: TRBV30; clone size: .; D gene: .; CDR3 length: 17; J gene: TRBJ1-6; CDR3 DNA: TGTGCCTGGGGCGAGTTCCTGTGGGGGAAGAATAATTCACCCCTCCACTTT; CDR3 protein: CAWGEFLWGKNNSPLHF
V gene: TRBV2; clone size: .; D gene: TRBD1; CDR3 length: 12; J gene: TRBJ2-7; CDR3 DNA: TGTGCCAGCAGTGTGGACAGGCCAACGCAGTACTTC; CDR3 protein: CASSVDRPTQYF
V gene: TRBV6-5; clone size: .; D gene: .; CDR3 length: 14; J gene: TRBJ1-1; CDR3 DNA: TGTGCCAGCAGCCGTTCCGGCAGGGGCACTGAAGCTTTCTTT; CDR3 protein: CASSRSGRGTEAFF
V gene: TRBV4-3; clone size: .; D gene: .; CDR3 length: 14; J gene: TRBJ2-7; CDR3 DNA: TGCGCCAGCAGCCAAGGTCGCCCGGTGGGCGAGCAGTACTTC; CDR3 protein: CASSQGRPVGEQYF
V gene: TRBV9; clone size: .; D gene: TRBD1; CDR3 length: 16; J gene: TRBJ2-1; CDR3 DNA: TGTGCCAGCAGCCCCCGGACAGGGCCACCCAACAATGAGCAGTTCTTC; CDR3 protein: CASSPRTGPPNNEQFF
V gene: TRBV11-2; clone size: .; D gene: .; CDR3 length: 16; J gene: TRBJ2-7; CDR3 DNA: TGTGCCAGCAGCTTCCCCGGAGGCAGGGTTGTAGGCGAGCAGTACTTC; CDR3 protein: CASSFPGGRVVGEQYF
V gene: TRBV6-5; clone size: once; D gene: TRBD2; CDR3 length: 14; J gene: TRBJ2-1; CDR3 DNA: TGTGCCAGCAGTTCGACTAGCGGCTACAATGAGCAGTTCTTC; CDR3 protein: CASSSTSGYNEQFF
V gene: TRBV9; clone size: .; D gene: TRBD1; CDR3 length: 16; J gene: TRBJ1-2; CDR3 DNA: TGTGCCAGCTCATTCTCATCCGGGACAGGGGGCTATGGCTACACCTTC; CDR3 protein: CASSFSSGTGGYGYTF
V gene: TRBV19; clone size: .; D gene: .; CDR3 length: 15; J gene: TRBJ1-2; CDR3 DNA: TGTGCCAGTAATCCGTTCGGCGCCAGCAACTATGGCTACACCTTC; CDR3 protein: CASNPFGASNYGYTF
V gene: TRBV6-5; clone size: .; D gene: .; CDR3 length: 11; J gene: TRBJ2-4; CDR3 DNA: TGTGCCAGCAGTTACGGGTACATTCAGTACTTC; CDR3 protein: CASSYGYIQYF
V gene: TRBV4-3; clone size: .; D gene: .; CDR3 length: 14; J gene: TRBJ2-2; CDR3 DNA: TGCGCCAGCAGCCAGGGGCCCGGACTCGGGGAGCTGTTTTTT; CDR3 protein: CASSQGPGLGELFF